This record looks at one T cell receptor (beta chain) sequence and its context. Its target is not known. Germline V CDR1 and CDR2: SGHNT, YYREEE (reference sequence). The CDR3 runs 14 residues. V shed 2 bases, J shed 5 bases, and the junction held 2 bases outside the gene matches. The time point denotes: after neoadjuvant nivolumab, at surgical resection. Libraries were prepared by immunoSEQ multiplex PCR; TCRdb keeps only in-frame clonotypes and omits some of them. The profile shows approximately 5,700 clones, roughly three fifths of them singletons. The sample is drawn from a study of neoadjuvant anti-PD-1 for oral cavity cancer. For the study at large: Patients mostly received three to four biweekly nivolumab doses at 3 mg/kg before surgery. Broader study findings: Each response group had just a few patients in TCR analyses. Treg/Th17 ratio rose with pretreatment blood and fell with post-treatment tumor TCRbeta clonality.

Sequenced material: tumor tissue, taken after nivolumab (anti-PD-1) treatment. The clonotype comes from a person aged 35-80 years with oral cavity squamous cell carcinoma. V is TRBV5-4 and J is TRBJ2-5, with 11 bases aligning to TRBD2. The CDR3, as DNA: TGTGCCAGCAGCTTAATAGCGGGGGGGGAGACCCAGTACTTC. Translation gives CASSLIAGGETQYF.